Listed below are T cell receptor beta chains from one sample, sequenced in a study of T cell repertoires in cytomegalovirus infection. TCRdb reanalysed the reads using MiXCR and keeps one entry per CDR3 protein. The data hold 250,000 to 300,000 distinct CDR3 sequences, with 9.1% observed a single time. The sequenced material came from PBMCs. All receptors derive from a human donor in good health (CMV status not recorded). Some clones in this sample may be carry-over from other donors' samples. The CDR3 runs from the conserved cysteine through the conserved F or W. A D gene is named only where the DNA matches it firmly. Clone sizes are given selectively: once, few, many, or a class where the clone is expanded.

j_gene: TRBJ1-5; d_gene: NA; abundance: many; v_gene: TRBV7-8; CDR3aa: CASSLAGEWRQPQHF; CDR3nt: TGTGCCAGCAGCTTAGCCGGGGAGTGGCGTCAGCCCCAGCATTTT
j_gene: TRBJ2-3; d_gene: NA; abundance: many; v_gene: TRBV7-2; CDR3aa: CASSQSAGRTDTQYF; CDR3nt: TGTGCCAGCAGCCAGTCGGCGGGACGCACAGATACGCAGTATTTT
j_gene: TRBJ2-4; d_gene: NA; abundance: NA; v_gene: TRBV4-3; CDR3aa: CASSQDLGGGRNIQYF; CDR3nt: TGCGCCAGCAGCCAAGATCTAGGGGGAGGGAGAAACATTCAGTACTTC
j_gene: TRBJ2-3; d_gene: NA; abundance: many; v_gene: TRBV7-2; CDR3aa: CASSLGPRDRSTDTQYF; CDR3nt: TGTGCCAGCAGCTTAGGGCCCCGGGACCGGAGCACAGATACGCAGTATTTT
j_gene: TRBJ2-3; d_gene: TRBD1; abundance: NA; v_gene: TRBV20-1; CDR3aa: CSAAAGTGGRTDTQYF; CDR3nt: TGCAGTGCAGCAGCCGGGACAGGGGGTCGCACAGATACGCAGTATTTT
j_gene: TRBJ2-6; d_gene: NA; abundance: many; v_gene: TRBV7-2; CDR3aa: CASRPGFSGANVLTF; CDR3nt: TGTGCCAGCAGGCCGGGGTTCTCTGGGGCCAACGTCCTGACTTTC
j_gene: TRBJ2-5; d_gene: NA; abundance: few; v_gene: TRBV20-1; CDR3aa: CSAPLGSGETQYF; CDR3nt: TGCAGTGCCCCTTTAGGTAGCGGAGAGACCCAGTACTTC
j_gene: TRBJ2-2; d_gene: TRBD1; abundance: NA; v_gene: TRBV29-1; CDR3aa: CSGGRTGANTGELFF; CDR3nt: TGCAGCGGGGGCAGGACAGGAGCAAACACCGGGGAGCTGTTTTTT
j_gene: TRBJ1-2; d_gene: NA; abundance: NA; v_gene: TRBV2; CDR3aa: CASSEASRIPRANYGYTF; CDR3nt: TGTGCCAGCAGTGAAGCTAGCAGGATCCCCCGGGCTAACTATGGCTACACCTTC
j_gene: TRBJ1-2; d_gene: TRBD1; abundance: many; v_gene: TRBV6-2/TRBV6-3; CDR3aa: CASIRQGTYGYTF; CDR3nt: TGTGCCAGCATAAGACAGGGCACCTATGGCTACACCTTC
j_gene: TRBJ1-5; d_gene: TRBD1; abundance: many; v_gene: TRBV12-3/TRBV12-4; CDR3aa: CASSPGTGNQPQHF; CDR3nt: TGTGCCAGCAGTCCCGGGACAGGTAATCAGCCCCAGCATTTT
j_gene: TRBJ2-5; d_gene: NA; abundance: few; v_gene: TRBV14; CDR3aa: CASSQIRGQETQYF; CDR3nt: TGTGCCAGCAGCCAAATCCGAGGCCAAGAGACCCAGTACTTC
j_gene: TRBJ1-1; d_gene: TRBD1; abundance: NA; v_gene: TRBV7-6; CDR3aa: CAYRQGGDTEAFF; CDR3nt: TGTGCCTACCGACAGGGGGGCGACACTGAAGCTTTCTTT
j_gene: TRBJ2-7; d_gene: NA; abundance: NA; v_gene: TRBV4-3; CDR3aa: CASSPGTPMSHEQYF; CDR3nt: TGCGCCAGCAGCCCCGGGACCCCAATGTCCCACGAGCAGTACTTC
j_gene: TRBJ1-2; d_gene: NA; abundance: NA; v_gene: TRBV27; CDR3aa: CASSSQGLSYTF; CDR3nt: TGTGCCAGCAGTTCACAAGGGCTGAGCTACACCTTC
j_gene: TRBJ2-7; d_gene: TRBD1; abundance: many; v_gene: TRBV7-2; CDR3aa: CASSTRQGTYEQYF; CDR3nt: TGTGCCAGCAGCACCCGACAGGGGACCTACGAGCAGTACTTC
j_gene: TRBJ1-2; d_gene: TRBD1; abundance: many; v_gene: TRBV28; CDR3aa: CASTTTGAEDGYTF; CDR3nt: TGTGCCAGCACAACGACAGGGGCGGAAGATGGCTACACCTTC
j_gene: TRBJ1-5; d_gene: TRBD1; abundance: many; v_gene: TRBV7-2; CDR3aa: CASSFDRGAAQPQHF; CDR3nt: TGTGCCAGCAGCTTTGACAGGGGCGCGGCTCAGCCCCAGCATTTT
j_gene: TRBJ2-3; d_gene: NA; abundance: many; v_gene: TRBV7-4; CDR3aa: CASSLVLGDTQYF; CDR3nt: TGTGCCAGCAGCTTAGTGTTGGGGGATACGCAGTATTTT
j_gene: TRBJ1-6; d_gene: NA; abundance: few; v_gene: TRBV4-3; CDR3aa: CASSQYHNSPLHF; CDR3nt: TGCGCCAGCAGCCAGTACCACAATTCACCCCTCCACTTT
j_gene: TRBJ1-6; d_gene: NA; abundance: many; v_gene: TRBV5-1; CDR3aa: CASREQEHSPLHF; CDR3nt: TGCGCCAGCAGGGAACAGGAGCATTCACCCCTCCACTTT
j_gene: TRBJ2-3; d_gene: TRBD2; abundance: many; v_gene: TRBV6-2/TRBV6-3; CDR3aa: CASSYGGLAGGLDTQYF; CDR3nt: TGTGCCAGCAGTTACGGCGGACTAGCGGGAGGATTAGATACGCAGTATTTT
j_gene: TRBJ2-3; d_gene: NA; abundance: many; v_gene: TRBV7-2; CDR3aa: CASSLGGGITDTQYF; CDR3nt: TGTGCCAGCAGCTTAGGAGGGGGAATCACAGATACGCAGTATTTT
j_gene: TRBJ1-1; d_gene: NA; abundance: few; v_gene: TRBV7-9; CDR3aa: CASSFNHEAFF; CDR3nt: TGTGCCAGCAGCTTTAACCATGAAGCTTTCTTT
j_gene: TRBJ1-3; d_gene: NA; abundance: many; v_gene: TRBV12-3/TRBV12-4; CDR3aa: CASTSLRSGNTIYF; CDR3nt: TGTGCCAGCACCTCCCTGAGGTCTGGAAACACCATATATTTT
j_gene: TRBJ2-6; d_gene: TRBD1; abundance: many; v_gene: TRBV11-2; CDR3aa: CATAGGWTGANVLTF; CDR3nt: TGTGCCACCGCAGGGGGCTGGACTGGGGCCAACGTCCTGACTTTC
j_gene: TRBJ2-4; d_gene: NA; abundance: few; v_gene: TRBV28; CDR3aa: CASSWYRDPTDIQYF; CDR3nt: TGTGCCAGCAGCTGGTATAGGGACCCCACGGACATTCAGTACTTC
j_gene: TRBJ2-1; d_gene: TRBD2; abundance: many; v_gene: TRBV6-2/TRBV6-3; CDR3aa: CASSSPGLAGGPYNEQFF; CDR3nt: TGTGCCAGCAGTTCCCCTGGACTAGCGGGGGGGCCTTACAATGAGCAGTTCTTC
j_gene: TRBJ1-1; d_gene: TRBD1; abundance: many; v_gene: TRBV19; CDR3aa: CASSIPGGKAFF; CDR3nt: TGTGCCAGTAGTATTCCAGGGGGGAAAGCTTTCTTT
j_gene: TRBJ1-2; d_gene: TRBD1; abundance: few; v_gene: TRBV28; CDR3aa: CASSLPSGQGVYGYTF; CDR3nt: TGTGCCAGCAGTTTACCCTCCGGACAGGGAGTCTATGGCTACACCTTC
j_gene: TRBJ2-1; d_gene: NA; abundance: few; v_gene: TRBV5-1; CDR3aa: CASSLEGSLGFDEQFF; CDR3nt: TGCGCCAGCAGCTTGGAGGGTTCGTTGGGGTTCGATGAGCAGTTCTTC
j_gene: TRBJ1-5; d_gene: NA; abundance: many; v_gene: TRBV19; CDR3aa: CASSMPGHQPQHF; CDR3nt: TGTGCCAGTAGTATGCCCGGGCATCAGCCCCAGCATTTT
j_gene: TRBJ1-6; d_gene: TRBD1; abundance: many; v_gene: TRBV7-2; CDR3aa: CASSFLVGQESPLHF; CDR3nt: TGTGCCAGCAGCTTTTTGGTGGGACAGGAATCACCCCTCCACTTT
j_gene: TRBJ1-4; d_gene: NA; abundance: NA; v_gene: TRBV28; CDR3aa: CASSFLLGNNEKLFF; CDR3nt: TGTGCCAGCAGTTTCCTTTTGGGGAACAATGAAAAACTGTTTTTT
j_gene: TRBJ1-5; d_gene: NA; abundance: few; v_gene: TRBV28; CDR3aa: CASSRRQDNQPQHF; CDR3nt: TGTGCCAGCAGCCGCCGACAGGACAATCAGCCCCAGCATTTT
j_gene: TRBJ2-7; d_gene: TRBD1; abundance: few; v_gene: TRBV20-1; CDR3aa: CSASGDRGPYEQYF; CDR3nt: TGCAGTGCTAGTGGGGACAGGGGGCCCTACGAGCAGTACTTC
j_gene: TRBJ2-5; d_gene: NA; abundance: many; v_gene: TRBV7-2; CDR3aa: CASSPQFAGWGTQYF; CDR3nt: TGTGCCAGCAGCCCCCAGTTCGCAGGGTGGGGGACCCAGTACTTC
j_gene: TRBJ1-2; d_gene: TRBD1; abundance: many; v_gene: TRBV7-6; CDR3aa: CASSLGDRGGGYTF; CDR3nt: TGTGCCAGCAGCTTAGGGGACAGGGGGGGAGGCTACACCTTC
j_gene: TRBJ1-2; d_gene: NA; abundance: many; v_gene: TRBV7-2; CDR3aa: CASTFGGNYGYTF; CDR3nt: TGTGCCAGCACCTTTGGCGGTAACTATGGCTACACCTTC
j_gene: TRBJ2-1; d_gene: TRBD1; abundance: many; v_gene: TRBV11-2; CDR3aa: CASSLAPGQYNEQFF; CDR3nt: TGTGCCAGCAGCTTAGCCCCGGGACAGTACAATGAGCAGTTCTTC
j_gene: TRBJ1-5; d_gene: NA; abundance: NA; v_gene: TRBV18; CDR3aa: CASSPRGVVNSNQPQHF; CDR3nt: TGTGCCAGCTCACCAAGAGGGGTCGTCAATAGCAATCAGCCCCAGCATTTT
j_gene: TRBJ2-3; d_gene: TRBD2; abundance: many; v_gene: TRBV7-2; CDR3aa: CASSLGLAGSSTDTQYF; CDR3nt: TGTGCCAGCAGCTTGGGACTAGCGGGGTCGAGCACAGATACGCAGTATTTT
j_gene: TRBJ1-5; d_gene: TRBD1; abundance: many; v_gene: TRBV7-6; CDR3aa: CASSLGTGRNSNQPQHF; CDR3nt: TGTGCCAGCAGCTTAGGGACAGGACGGAATAGCAATCAGCCCCAGCATTTT
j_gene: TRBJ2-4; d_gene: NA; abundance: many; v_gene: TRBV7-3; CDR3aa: CASSPTSGGIQYF; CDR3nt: TGTGCCAGCAGCCCAACTAGTGGCGGCATTCAGTACTTC
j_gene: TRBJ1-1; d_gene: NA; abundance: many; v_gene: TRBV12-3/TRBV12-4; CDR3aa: CASSLDRSDTEAFF; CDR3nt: TGTGCCAGCAGCCTCGACAGAAGTGACACTGAAGCTTTCTTT
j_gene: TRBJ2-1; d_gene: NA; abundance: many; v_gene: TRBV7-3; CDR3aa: CASSLVPGSRLNEQFF; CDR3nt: TGTGCCAGCAGCTTAGTTCCGGGGTCAAGGCTCAATGAGCAGTTCTTC
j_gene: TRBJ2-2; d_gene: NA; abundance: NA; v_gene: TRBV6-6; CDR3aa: CASSPGTAIGELFF; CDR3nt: TGTGCCAGCAGCCCCGGGACGGCCATCGGGGAGCTGTTTTTT
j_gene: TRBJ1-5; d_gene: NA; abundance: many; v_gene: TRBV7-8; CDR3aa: CASSFYGQLSNQPQHF; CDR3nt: TGTGCCAGCAGCTTTTACGGACAGCTTAGCAATCAGCCCCAGCATTTT
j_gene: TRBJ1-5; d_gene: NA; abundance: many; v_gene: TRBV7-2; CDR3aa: CASSPATGRGNQPQHF; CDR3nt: TGTGCCAGCAGCCCCGCGACGGGGCGAGGCAATCAGCCCCAGCATTTT
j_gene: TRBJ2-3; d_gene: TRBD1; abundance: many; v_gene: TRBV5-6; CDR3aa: CASSRTGVGKDTQYF; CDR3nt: TGTGCCAGCAGCCGGACAGGGGTAGGAAAAGATACGCAGTATTTT
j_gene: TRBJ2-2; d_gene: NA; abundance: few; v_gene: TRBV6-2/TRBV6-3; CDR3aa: CASSPLPGLNTGELFF; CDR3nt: TGTGCCAGCAGTCCTTTACCGGGACTTAACACCGGGGAGCTGTTTTTT
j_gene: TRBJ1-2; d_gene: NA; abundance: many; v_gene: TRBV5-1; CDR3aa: CASGPGTSPINYGYTF; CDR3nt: TGCGCCAGCGGGCCGGGGACATCCCCTATAAACTATGGCTACACCTTC
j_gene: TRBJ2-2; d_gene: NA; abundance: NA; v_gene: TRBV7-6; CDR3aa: CASSLATPGSPATGELFF; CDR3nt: TGTGCCAGCAGCTTAGCAACACCGGGATCCCCCGCCACCGGGGAGCTGTTTTTT
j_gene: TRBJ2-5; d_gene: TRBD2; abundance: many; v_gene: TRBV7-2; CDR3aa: CASSSPGTSGSPSGPEETQYF; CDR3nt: TGTGCCAGCAGTTCACCCGGGACTAGCGGGAGTCCCTCCGGCCCCGAAGAGACCCAGTACTTC
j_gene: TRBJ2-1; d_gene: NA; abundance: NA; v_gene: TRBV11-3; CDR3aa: CASSQGVPGNEQFF; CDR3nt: TGTGCCAGCAGCCAAGGGGTGCCGGGCAATGAGCAGTTCTTC